Given below is one T cell receptor (beta chain) in context. Its antigen is not identified. The germline CDR1 and CDR2 sequences are SGHNT and YYREEE (reference sequence). V lost 0 bases, J lost 3 bases, and 13 bases lay in between. The CDR3 is made up of 15 amino acids. This sample stems from a study of cytomegalovirus exposure and HLA in healthy donors. Study conclusions and caveats: In a later analysis, around 18,000 TCR beta sequences were associated with HLA alleles at 0.05 false discovery rate. There were some V segments, including TRBV6-2 and TRBV6-3, excluded as indistinguishable. Common viral pathogens (according to a later analysis) appeared linked to several of the most significant clusters. According to the study, some 160 TCR beta chains were cytomegalovirus-associated.

The PCR employed 60 Vbeta primers together with 13 Jbeta primers. This table comes from immunoSEQ multiplex PCR, and its TCRdb copy is limited to in-frame clones, with some not included. The top ten hold 2.5% to 3% of the sample, which has some 200,000 clones, just under 70% seen once. The gene calls are TRBV5-4 and TRBJ2-7; TRBD1 might be the D (6 bases). This clonotype was obtained from a man in his forties or fifties in good health and CMV-seropositive. Sequenced input: PBMCs. CDR3 nucleotide sequence: TGTGCCAGCAGCTTGGGGGGACAAGCAAGCTACGAGCAGTACTTC. Its protein product is CASSLGGQASYEQYF.